Listed here are 22 T cell receptor beta chains from one sample, sequenced in a study of shared clonotypes between healthy human individuals (dated by TCRdb to 2018 to 2021). The library was made by the immunoSEQ multiplex PCR assay. TCRdb holds this immuneACCESS table with in-frame rearrangements only. Some clones are missing; in checked studies, unresolved V genes explain under half, and the rest has no known cause. This sample comprises nearly 600,000 clones, about 95% of them detected only once. The ten top clones hold less than 0.13% of the sample. CD8 naive samples were CD45RO-negative cells positively selected for CCR7, giving a CD45RA+CCR7+ population that excluded TemRA cells. The material sequenced was naive CD8+ T cells sorted from blood. The cell subset or site label here, explained by the study, means: CD45RA+CCR7+. All receptors come from a woman in her thirties in good health.

The chain recombines TRBV28 with TRBJ2-2; D assignment may be TRBD1 or TRBD2 (5 bases each). This CDR3 comprises 14 residues. From germline, CDR1 is MDHEN and CDR2 SYDVKM. V shed 6 bases and J shed 7 bases, with 15 bases lying between them. The chain's CDR3 is CASRGPGAGGELFF. DNA for the CDR3: TGTGCCAGCAGAGGTCCCGGGGCCGGCGGGGAGCTGTTTTTT.

The gene calls are TRBV11-2 and TRBJ2-3; 13 positions match TRBD2. The V segment lost 3 bases and the J segment 5 bases; nucleotides outside the gene matches: 5. The CDR3 length is 16 residues. CDR1 SGHAT and CDR2 FQNNGV come from the germline V gene. The CDR3 here is CASSLGLAGFGDTQYF. The DNA for the CDR3 is TGTGCCAGCAGCTTGGGACTAGCGGGATTCGGAGATACGCAGTATTTT.

The chain combines TRBV7-2 with TRBJ1-5; D is perhaps TRBD1 (5 bases). Germline loops: CDR1 SGHTA, CDR2 FQGNSA. Between the trimmed V and J ends, which lost 1 base and 5 bases, there was a span of 15 bases. The CDR3 contains 16 residues. DNA for the CDR3: TGTGCCAGCAGCTTAGTCCCGGGACCCAGGGATCAGCCCCAGCATTTT. It is translated as CASSLVPGPRDQPQHF.

CDR3 protein: CASSFFGGATEAFF. DNA for the CDR3: TGTGCCAGCAGTTTTTTTGGAGGTGCTACTGAAGCTTTCTTT. The chain employs TRBV27 and TRBJ1-1, with D hard to call. This CDR3 contains 14 residues. Trimming removed 3 bases from V and 5 bases from J, with 13 bases in between. Looked up from germline, CDR1 is MNHEY and CDR2 is SMNVEV (reference sequence).

The chain employs TRBV7-9 and TRBJ2-7; 15 nucleotides agree with TRBD2. V trimming: 5 bases; J trimming: 1 base; junction bases outside the gene matches: 12. From germline, CDR1 is SEHNR and CDR2 FQNEAQ (reference sequence). This CDR3 has 19 amino acids. CDR3 DNA sequence: TGTGCCAGCAGCGATGATCACGGACTAGCGGGAGGGTTGTCCTACGAGCAGTACTTC. Translation gives CASSDDHGLAGGLSYEQYF. The variable domain in full, completed from reference TRBV7-9 and TRBJ2-7, reads DTGVSQNPRHKITKRGQNVTFRCDPISEHNRLYWYRQTLGQGPEFLTYFQNEAQLEKSRLLSDRFSAERPKGSFSTLEIQRTEQGDSAMYLCASSDDHGLAGGLSYEQYFGPGTRLTVT.

The chain employs TRBV29-1 and TRBJ2-1; 8 nucleotides agree with TRBD2. With V trimmed by 1 base and J by 8 bases, 10 bases remained unmatched. CDR3 length: 15 amino acids. CDR1 is SQVTM and CDR2 is ANQGSEA in the germline V gene. This chain's CDR3 is CSVEGSGTYVDEQFF. CDR3 coding DNA: TGCAGCGTTGAAGGTAGCGGGACCTACGTCGATGAGCAGTTCTTC.

In nucleotides, the CDR3 is TGTGCCAGCAGTTACACTCAGACAGGGTACGAGCAGTACTTC. Protein product: CASSYTQTGYEQYF. The V gene is TRBV6-5, the J gene TRBJ2-7; 7 positions match TRBD1. This CDR3 has 14 amino acids. Losses at the gene ends were 2 bases for V and 4 bases for J; bases not matched to a gene: 5. Germline V gene data show CDR1 as MNHEY and CDR2 as SVGAGI.

Of note for this clone: Distinct nucleotide sequences in the sample also encode this CDR3. V is TRBV28 and J is TRBJ2-1, with D maybe TRBD2 (5 bases). Looked up from germline, CDR1 is MDHEN and CDR2 is SYDVKM. There are 15 residues in the CDR3. Trimming took 2 bases from V and 0 from J, leaving 8 bases between them. The CDR3 DNA reads TGTGCCAGCAGTTTACGGGAAAGCTCCTACAATGAGCAGTTCTTC. Residues: CASSLRESSYNEQFF.

The rearrangement joins TRBV4-1 to TRBJ1-5, with D unclear. Trimming removed 0 bases at V and 0 bases at J, with 9 bases between. The CDR3 extends over 16 amino acids. From germline, CDR1 is MGHRA and CDR2 YSYEKL. The CDR3 is CASSQEWGSSNQPQHF. CDR3 DNA: TGCGCCAGCAGCCAAGAATGGGGTTCTAGCAATCAGCCCCAGCATTTT.

Written as DNA, the CDR3 is TGTGCCAGCAGCAAAACACAGACTGACACTGAAGCTTTCTTT. It specifies CASSKTQTDTEAFF. V and J are TRBV7-9 and TRBJ1-1; D is unclear. V dropped 5 bases and J dropped 3 bases, with 13 bases sitting between them. The germline V gene has CDR1 SEHNR and CDR2 FQNEAQ (reference sequence). The CDR3 is 14 amino acids. The full variable domain, completed using reference TRBV7-9 and TRBJ1-1, is DTGVSQNPRHKITKRGQNVTFRCDPISEHNRLYWYRQTLGQGPEFLTYFQNEAQLEKSRLLSDRFSAERPKGSFSTLEIQRTEQGDSAMYLCASSKTQTDTEAFFGQGTRLTVV.

This sequence joins TRBV7-9 and TRBJ1-5; 7 bases fit TRBD1. The V and J ends lost 5 bases and 4 bases, in that order; junction bases with no gene match: 5. This CDR3 has 14 residues. Germline V lookup: CDR1 SEHNR, CDR2 FQNEAQ (reference sequence). The CDR3 nucleotides read TGTGCCAGCAGCCCCGTGACAGGGAATCAGCCCCAGCATTTT. It codes for CASSPVTGNQPQHF.

The chain combines TRBV7-6 with TRBJ2-1; perhaps TRBD2 as D (5 bases). This CDR3 contains 16 residues. Trimming cost V 3 bases and J 7 bases, with 19 bases left between them. CDR1 and CDR2 from the germline V gene are SGHVS and FNYEAQ. The CDR3 bases are TGTGCCAGCAGCTTCCCACCGGACTTCGGGCGGAATGAGCAGTTCTTC. Translated, it gives CASSFPPDFGRNEQFF.

The rearrangement joins TRBV5-1 to TRBJ2-7; D not certain. V lost 0 bases, J lost 1 base, and 11 bases lay in between. CDR1 is SGHRS and CDR2 is YFSETQ in the germline V gene. The CDR3 contains 15 residues. CDR3 bases: TGCGCCAGCAGCTTGGCCGATTGGGCTTCCTACGAGCAGTACTTC. It encodes CASSLADWASYEQYF.

This chain connects TRBV19 to TRBJ2-7, with a weak D call TRBD2 (5 bases). The CDR3 is 13 residues long. V lost 5 bases to trimming and J lost 6 bases, with 14 bases between them. The germline gives CDR1 LNHDA, CDR2 SQIVND (reference sequence). The CDR3 region is CASSLRRGSEQYF. The CDR3 bases are TGTGCCAGTAGTCTGCGTCGCGGGTCCGAGCAGTACTTC.

The V and J genes are TRBV5-1 and TRBJ2-7, with a weak D call TRBD1 (5 bases). Germline V lookup: CDR1 SGHRS, CDR2 YFSETQ. The V and J ends lost 4 bases and 3 bases respectively, with 11 bases between them. CDR3 length equals 13 residues. The CDR3 nucleotides read TGCGCCAGCAGCATAGACAGCCACTACGAGCAGTACTTC. This translates into CASSIDSHYEQYF.

A remark on this clone: Other nucleotide sequences in the sample specify the same CDR3. The V and J genes are TRBV11-2 and TRBJ2-7; D gene ambiguous. This CDR3 spans 13 amino acids. Trimming removed 1 base from V and 1 base from J, with 5 bases in between. Per the germline V gene, CDR1 is SGHAT and CDR2 is FQNNGV. Here the CDR3 reads CASSLGRSYEQYF. In DNA form, the CDR3 reads TGTGCCAGCAGCTTAGGCAGATCCTACGAGCAGTACTTC.

About this clone: This sample also contains other DNA sequences that code for the same CDR3. This sequence joins TRBV28 and TRBJ1-1; no firm D call. V was clipped by 5 bases and J by 0 bases, with 7 bases between them. The CDR3 spans 13 residues. Germline V gives CDR1 MDHEN, CDR2 SYDVKM. The CDR3 DNA reads as TGTGCCAGCAGTCTATCCTTGAACACTGAAGCTTTCTTT. It yields the protein CASSLSLNTEAFF.

This rearrangement joins TRBV27 to TRBJ2-7, with D uncertain. CDR3 length: 13 amino acids. CDR1 MNHEY and CDR2 SMNVEV come from the germline V gene (reference sequence). Trimming removed 2 bases at V and 4 bases at J, with 9 bases between. The CDR3 region has the DNA TGTGCCAGCAGTTTAACCTCCGAATACGAGCAGTACTTC. Protein: CASSLTSEYEQYF.

V usage is TRBV7-2 and J usage is TRBJ2-7; the D gene could be TRBD1 or TRBD2 (6 bases each). Germline V lookup: CDR1 SGHTA, CDR2 FQGNSA. Trimming took 2 bases from V and 1 from J, leaving 12 bases between them. This CDR3 contains 15 residues. The CDR3 region is CASSLSPGASYEQYF. CDR3 DNA: TGTGCCAGCAGCTTAAGTCCGGGGGCTTCCTACGAGCAGTACTTC. The complete variable domain, with remaining parts taken from reference TRBV7-2 and TRBJ2-7, reads GAGVSQSPSNKVTEKGKDVELRCDPISGHTALYWYRQSLGQGLEFLIYFQGNSAPDKSGLPSDRFSAERTGGSVSTLTIQRTQQEDSAVYLCASSLSPGASYEQYFGPGTRLTVT.

The V call is TRBV7-3, the J call TRBJ1-5; possibly TRBD1 for D (6 bases). CDR3 length equals 18 residues. Trimming left V 4 bases short and J 0 bases short, with 19 bases between. Germline V gene data show CDR1 as SGHTA and CDR2 as FQGTGA. The CDR3 loop reads CASSSPYRIQGSNQPQHF. For the CDR3, the DNA is TGTGCCAGCAGCTCCCCATACCGAATACAGGGTAGCAATCAGCCCCAGCATTTT.

The J gene is TRBJ2-5, the V gene TRBV7-6, with D perhaps matching TRBD2 (5 bases). Germline assignment: CDR1 SGHVS and CDR2 FNYEAQ. This CDR3 spans 16 amino acids. Trimming left V 3 bases short and J 5 bases short, with 19 bases between. The CDR3 sequence: CASSLAGAGGVETQYF. In DNA, the CDR3 is TGTGCCAGCAGCTTGGCCGGAGCCGGAGGAGTGGAGACCCAGTACTTC.

This clone showed up just a few times. The rearrangement uses TRBV30 and TRBJ2-2, with D possibly being TRBD1 or TRBD2 (5 bases each). The germline CDR1 and CDR2 sequences are GTSNPN and SVGIG (reference sequence). V dropped 0 bases and J dropped 10 bases, with 12 bases sitting between them. The CDR3 covers 13 residues. The CDR3 DNA is TGTGCCTGGAGTGTTCTCCGGGACCAGGAGCTGTTTTTT. Amino acids: CAWSVLRDQELFF.